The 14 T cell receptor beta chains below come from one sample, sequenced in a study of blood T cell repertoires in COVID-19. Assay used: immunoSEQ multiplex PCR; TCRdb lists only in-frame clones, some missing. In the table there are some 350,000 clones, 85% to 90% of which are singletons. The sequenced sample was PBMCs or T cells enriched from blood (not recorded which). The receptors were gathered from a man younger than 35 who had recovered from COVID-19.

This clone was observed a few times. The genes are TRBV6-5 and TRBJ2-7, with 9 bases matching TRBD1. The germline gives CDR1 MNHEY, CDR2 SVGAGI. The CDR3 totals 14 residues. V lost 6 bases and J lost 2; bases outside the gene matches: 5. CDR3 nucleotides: TGTGCCAGCAGGCGACAGGGGGGGGCCTACGAGCAGTACTTC. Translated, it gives CASRRQGGAYEQYF.

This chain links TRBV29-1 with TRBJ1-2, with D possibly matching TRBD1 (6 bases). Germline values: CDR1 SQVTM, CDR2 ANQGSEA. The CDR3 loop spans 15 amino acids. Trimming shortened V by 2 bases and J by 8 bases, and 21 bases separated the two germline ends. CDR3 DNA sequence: TGCAGCGTTGAATCTCATCCGGACAGCTATCAGGGCTACACCTTC. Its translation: CSVESHPDSYQGYTF.

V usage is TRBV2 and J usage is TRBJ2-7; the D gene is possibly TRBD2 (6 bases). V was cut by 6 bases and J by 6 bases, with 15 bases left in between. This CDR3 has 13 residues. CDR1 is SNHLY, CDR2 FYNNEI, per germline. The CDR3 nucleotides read TGTGCCAGCAGACGACTAGATTTGGGCGAGCAGTACTTC. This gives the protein CASRRLDLGEQYF.

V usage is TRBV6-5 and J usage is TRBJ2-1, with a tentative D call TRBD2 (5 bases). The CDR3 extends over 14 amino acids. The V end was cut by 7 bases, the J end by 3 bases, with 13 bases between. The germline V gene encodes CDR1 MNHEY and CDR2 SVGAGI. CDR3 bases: TGTGCCAGCATTTCCCCAACTAGCTACAATGAGCAGTTCTTC. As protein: CASISPTSYNEQFF.

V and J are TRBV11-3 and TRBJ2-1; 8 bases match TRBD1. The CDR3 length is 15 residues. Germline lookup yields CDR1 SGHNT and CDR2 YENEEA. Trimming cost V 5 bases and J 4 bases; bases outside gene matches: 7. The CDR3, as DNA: TGTGCCAGCAGCGCAGGGACAGGCCCTTACAATGAGCAGTTCTTC. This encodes CASSAGTGPYNEQFF.

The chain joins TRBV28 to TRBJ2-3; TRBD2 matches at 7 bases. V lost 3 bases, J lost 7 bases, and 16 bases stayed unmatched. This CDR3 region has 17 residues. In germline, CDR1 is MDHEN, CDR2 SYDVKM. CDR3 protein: CASSFPPHEGRGNTQYF. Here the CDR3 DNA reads TGTGCCAGCAGTTTCCCCCCCCATGAGGGGCGGGGGAATACGCAGTATTTT.

Here the CDR3 DNA reads TGTGCCACCGGACAGCTGGCCAATGAGCAGTTCTTC. Encoded protein: CATGQLANEQFF. The rearrangement links TRBV10-3 to TRBJ2-1; maybe TRBD1 (6 bases). CDR3 size: 12 residues. The germline CDR1 and CDR2 sequences are ENHRY and SYGVKD. The germline V and J ends were trimmed by 10 bases and 6 bases, with 13 bases remaining between them.

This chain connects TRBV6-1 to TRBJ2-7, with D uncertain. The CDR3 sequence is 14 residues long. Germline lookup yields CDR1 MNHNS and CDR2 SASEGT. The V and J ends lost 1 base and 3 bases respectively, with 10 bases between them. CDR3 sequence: CASSEVGLDYEQYF. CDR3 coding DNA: TGTGCCAGCAGTGAAGTGGGCCTGGACTACGAGCAGTACTTC.

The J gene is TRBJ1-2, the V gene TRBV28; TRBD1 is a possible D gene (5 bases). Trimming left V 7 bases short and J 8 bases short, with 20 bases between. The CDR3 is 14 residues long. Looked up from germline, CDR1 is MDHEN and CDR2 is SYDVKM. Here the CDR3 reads CASNLPAGPAGYTF. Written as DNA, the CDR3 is TGTGCCAGCAACCTTCCGGCGGGGCCCGCCGGCTACACCTTC.

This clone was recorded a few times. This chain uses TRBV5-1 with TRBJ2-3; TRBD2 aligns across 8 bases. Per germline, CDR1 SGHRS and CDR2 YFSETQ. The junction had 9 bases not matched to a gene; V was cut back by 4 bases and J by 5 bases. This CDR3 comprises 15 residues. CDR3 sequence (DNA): TGCGCCAGCAGCCGCGGGGCGGGAGGTGTAGATACGCAGTATTTT. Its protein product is CASSRGAGGVDTQYF.

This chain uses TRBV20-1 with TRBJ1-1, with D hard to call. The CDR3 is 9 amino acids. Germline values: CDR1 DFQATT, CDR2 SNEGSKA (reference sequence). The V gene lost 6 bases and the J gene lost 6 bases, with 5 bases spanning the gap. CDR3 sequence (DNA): TGCAGTGCCACAGCTGAAGCTTTCTTT. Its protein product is CSATAEAFF.

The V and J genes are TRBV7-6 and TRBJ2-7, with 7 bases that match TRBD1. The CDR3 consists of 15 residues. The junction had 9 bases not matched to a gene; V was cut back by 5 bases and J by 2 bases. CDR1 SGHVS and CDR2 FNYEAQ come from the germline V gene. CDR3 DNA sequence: TGTGCCAGCAGCCCAGCCGGGACAGTGGCCTACGAGCAGTACTTC. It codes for CASSPAGTVAYEQYF.

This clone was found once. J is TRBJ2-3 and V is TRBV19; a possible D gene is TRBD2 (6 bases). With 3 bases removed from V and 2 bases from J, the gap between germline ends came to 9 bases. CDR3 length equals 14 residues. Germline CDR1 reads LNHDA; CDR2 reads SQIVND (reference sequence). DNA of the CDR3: TGTGCCAGTAGTATGTGGGGGGACACAGATACGCAGTATTTT. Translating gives CASSMWGDTDTQYF.

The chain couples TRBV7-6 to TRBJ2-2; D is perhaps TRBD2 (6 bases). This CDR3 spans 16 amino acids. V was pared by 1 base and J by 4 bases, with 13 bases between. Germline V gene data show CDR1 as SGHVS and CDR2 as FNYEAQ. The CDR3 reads CASSLDGLASTGELFF. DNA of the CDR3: TGTGCCAGCAGCTTAGATGGGCTAGCGAGCACCGGGGAGCTGTTTTTT. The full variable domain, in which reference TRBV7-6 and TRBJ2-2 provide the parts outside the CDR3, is GAGVSQSPRYKVTKRGQDVALRCDPISGHVSLYWYRQALGQGPEFLTYFNYEAQQDKSGLPNDRFSAERPEGSISTLTIQRTEQRDSAMYRCASSLDGLASTGELFFGEGSRLTVL.